This T cell receptor beta chain emerged from a study of T cells in Graves' hyperthyroidism and ophthalmopathy. Germline-derived CDR1 and CDR2 are SGHRS and YFSETQ. The V and J ends lost 0 bases and 2 bases respectively, with 8 bases between them. The CDR3 is 14 amino acids. Amplification yielded TCR beta CDR3 regions, with RNA transcripts as the source. During a first-round RT-PCR of the TCR CDR3, the HTBI primer set was used. TCRdb re-called the multiplex PCR reads with MiXCR, one entry per CDR3 protein. The table records hundreds of thousands of distinct CDR3 sequences, more than 12% of them present only once.

This clonotype was sampled from a woman in her 50s with Graves' ophthalmopathy. V and J are TRBV5-1 and TRBJ1-2, with a weak D call TRBD1 (5 bases). The sequenced sample consisted of blood. CDR3 bases: TGCGCCAGCAGCTTGGACAGGATGAACTATGGCTACACCTTC. Translating it yields CASSLDRMNYGYTF.